This T cell receptor beta chain was observed in a study of neurological immune-mediated disorders. This clonotype was found many times. The study built unsorted libraries from 2 million PBMCs kept at -80 C. One entry per CDR3 protein results from TCRdb running MiXCR on the 5' RACE reads. The table records approximately 30,000 distinct CDR3 sequences, just over 6.5% of them present only once. The trim removed 7 bases at V and 8 bases at J, leaving 10 bases unmatched. Germline V gene data show CDR1 as MNHEY and CDR2 as SVGAGI. The CDR3 sequence is 14 residues long. The chain combines TRBV6-5 with TRBJ2-1; TRBD1 matches at 8 bases. The TCR originated in a woman aged 45-65 years in good health. Source material: PBMCs. CDR3 DNA: TGTGCCAGCAAACAGGGGGTAGCTTTAGATGAGCAGTTCTTC. This encodes CASKQGVALDEQFF.